These 3 T cell receptor beta chains were all obtained from the same sample, sequenced in a study of shared T cell receptors in the human thymus. TCRdb's table, derived via immunoSEQ multiplex PCR, lists solely in-frame clones and lacks some. The sample gives under 850,000 clones, over 75% of which show up once; around 0.0099% is in the top ten. The sample also formed part of further work on human thymus T cells.

Sequenced input: thymocytes. Receptor source: a boy in the first two years of life with a congenital heart defect.

The chain recombines TRBV7-8 with TRBJ2-7, with 9 bases identical to TRBD2. Germline values: CDR1 SGHVS, CDR2 FQNEAQ. The trim removed 5 bases at V and 6 bases at J, leaving 11 bases unmatched. The CDR3 contains 15 residues. The CDR3 DNA reads TGTGCCAGCAGCCCCGGGATGGTAGCGGGAGTCGAGCAGTACTTC. Protein product: CASSPGMVAGVEQYF.

V and J are TRBV30 and TRBJ1-1, with D maybe TRBD1 (5 bases). CDR1 is GTSNPN and CDR2 is SVGIG in the germline V gene (reference sequence). Trimming took off 3 bases at V and 3 bases at J, with 26 bases between the two ends. The CDR3 is made up of 18 amino acids. The CDR3 bases are TGTGCCTGGAGGGGAACTTGGGCTGGAGGGCAGGGACACACTGAAGCTTTCTTT. Translated, it gives CAWRGTWAGGQGHTEAFF.

This clone was seen just once. The chain uses TRBV6-5 and TRBJ1-3, with no clear D. Germline V gives CDR1 MNHEY, CDR2 SVGAGI. The V and J ends lost 6 bases and 0 bases respectively, with 9 bases between them. The CDR3 is 14 residues long. The CDR3 DNA sequence: TGTGCCAGCAGAGACTCCTACTCTGGAAACACCATATATTTT. It encodes CASRDSYSGNTIYF.